The 19 T cell receptor beta chains presented below share a single source sample, sequenced in a study of T cells in Graves' hyperthyroidism and ophthalmopathy. Using RNA transcripts as the source, TCR beta CDR3 regions were amplified. An initial round of RT-PCR targeting the TCR CDR3 relied on the HTBI primer set. TCRdb fed the multiplex PCR reads into MiXCR, producing one record per CDR3 protein. This table holds 300,000 or so distinct CDR3 sequences, 21% found once. The source material was blood. The receptors were gathered from a woman in her 50s with Graves' hyperthyroidism.

This clonotype was detected many times. This chain connects TRBV7-3 to TRBJ2-7; TRBD1 or TRBD2 may be the D gene (6 bases each). This CDR3 has 16 residues. Per the germline V gene, CDR1 is SGHTA and CDR2 is FQGTGA. V was trimmed by 5 bases and J by 1 base, leaving 18 bases between them. CDR3 DNA: TGTGCCAGCAGCCCTATCAGAGGGGGGCGATCCTACGAGCAGTACTTC. Translation gives CASSPIRGGRSYEQYF. The variable domain in full, with the rest retrieved from reference TRBV7-3 and TRBJ2-7, is GAGVSQTPSNKVTEKGKYVELRCDPISGHTALYWYRQSLGQGPEFLIYFQGTGAADDSGLPNDRFFAVRPEGSVSTLKIQRTERGDSAVYLCASSPIRGGRSYEQYFGPGTRLTVT.

In this sample, this clonotype turned up a few times. CDR3 nucleotide sequence: TGCGCCAGCAGCCAAGGCTGGGGCGGGGGCACAGATACGCAGTATTTT. It is translated as CASSQGWGGGTDTQYF. V usage is TRBV4-1 and J usage is TRBJ2-3; possibly TRBD2 for D (6 bases). The CDR3 contains 16 residues. Trimming took 1 base from V and 1 from J, leaving 12 bases between them. Germline V gives CDR1 MGHRA, CDR2 YSYEKL.

This clonotype was counted a few times. The chain employs TRBV12-3 or TRBV12-4 and TRBJ1-4; 7 bases match TRBD1. This CDR3 contains 14 residues. Unmatched junction bases numbered 4, after V lost 6 bases and J lost 3 bases. As DNA, the CDR3 is TGTGCCAGCAGACGGGACAGTCCTAATGAAAAACTGTTTTTT. It yields the protein CASRRDSPNEKLFF.

Concerning this clonotype: A much more abundant neighbour one base away suggests this may be a read error. The chain joins TRBV3-1 to TRBJ1-2, with 12 nucleotides matching TRBD1. The CDR3 is 15 amino acids. J gave up 2 bases and V 7 bases, and 5 bases lay outside the gene matches. Germline V gives CDR1 LGHDT, CDR2 YNNKEL (reference sequence). CDR3 amino acids: CASNHGTGGNYGYTF. CDR3 coding DNA: TGTGCCAGCAACCACGGGACAGGGGGCAACTATGGCTACACCTTC.

This clonotype was detected a few times. The chain recombines TRBV28 with TRBJ1-6; D perhaps matches TRBD1 (6 bases). Germline V CDR1 and CDR2: MDHEN, SYDVKM. The CDR3 is 19 amino acids. Between the trimmed V and J ends, which lost 7 bases and 0 bases, there was a span of 22 bases. The DNA for the CDR3 is TGTGCCAGCACCCTATTTGGTGGGGGCGACAGCTCCTATAATTCACCCCTCCACTTT. Amino acid sequence: CASTLFGGGDSSYNSPLHF.

This clonotype was seen ten or more times. The genes are TRBV20-1 and TRBJ1-1, with no clear D. This CDR3 is built from 14 residues. V was cut by 1 base and J by 1 base, with 10 bases left in between. Germline values: CDR1 DFQATT, CDR2 SNEGSKA (reference sequence). The CDR3 coding sequence is TGCAGTGCTAGAGTGTTTACGGAGAACACTGAAGCTTTCTTT. This encodes CSARVFTENTEAFF.

This chain uses TRBV12-3 or TRBV12-4 with TRBJ1-3; D is uncertain. Trimming stripped 10 bases from V and 3 bases from J, with 22 bases between. CDR3 length: 16 residues. For the CDR3, the DNA is TGTGCCACCGAGGGAATGGATATGAACTTTGGAAACACCATATATTTT. Translation gives CATEGMDMNFGNTIYF.

The genes are TRBV6-2 or TRBV6-3 and TRBJ1-2; D remains unclear. Germline lookup yields CDR1 MNHEY and CDR2 SVGEGT. There are 13 residues in the CDR3. Trimming stripped 6 bases from V and 7 bases from J, with 15 bases between. This chain's CDR3 is CASSRPTETGYTF. Here the CDR3 DNA reads TGTGCCAGCAGCCGGCCAACAGAGACTGGCTACACCTTC.

This chain uses TRBV15 with TRBJ2-5; D is ambiguous. With 1 base removed from V and 3 bases from J, the gap between germline ends came to 6 bases. The CDR3 contains 13 residues. Germline lookup yields CDR1 LNHNV and CDR2 YYDKDF (reference sequence). The CDR3 sequence is CATSRVLKETQYF. The CDR3 DNA reads TGTGCCACCAGCAGAGTATTGAAAGAGACCCAGTACTTC.

The chain combines TRBV15 with TRBJ2-2; D tentatively fits TRBD1 or TRBD2 (5 bases each). CDR3 length: 16 residues. Germline CDR1 reads LNHNV; CDR2 reads YYDKDF (reference sequence). The V end was cut by 1 base, the J end by 0 bases, with 9 bases between. The CDR3 DNA reads as TGTGCCACCAGCAGAGGAGGGGTTGCGAACACCGGGGAGCTGTTTTTT. This gives the protein CATSRGGVANTGELFF.

J is TRBJ1-4 and V is TRBV3-1, with TRBD1 matching 7 bases. V was pared by 4 bases and J by 5 bases, with 4 bases of the junction left unmatched. The CDR3 covers 14 residues. Per the germline V gene, CDR1 is LGHDT and CDR2 is YNNKEL (reference sequence). The CDR3: CASSRRGFNEKLFF. The CDR3 bases are TGTGCCAGCAGCCGCAGGGGGTTCAATGAAAAACTGTTTTTT.

This clonotype appeared many times. The gene calls are TRBV12-3 or TRBV12-4 and TRBJ2-7; 9 positions match TRBD2. This CDR3 has 14 amino acids. The V gene end was trimmed by 6 bases and the J gene end by 6 bases; junction bases not matched to a gene: 9. The chain's CDR3 is CASRYRLAEGEQYF. The DNA for the CDR3 is TGTGCCAGCAGATATCGACTAGCGGAGGGCGAGCAGTACTTC.

On this clonotype: Being one base from a much bigger clone, this may be a read error. The V call is TRBV11-2, the J call TRBJ2-7, with 9 bases identical to TRBD1. J gave up 5 bases and V 3 bases, and 2 bases lay outside the gene matches. Per germline, CDR1 SGHAT and CDR2 FQNNGV. CDR3 length: 13 residues. The CDR3 loop is CASSLGQGHEQYF. The DNA of the CDR3 is TGTGCCAGCAGCTTGGGACAGGGCCACGAGCAGTACTTC.

The table lists this clonotype with many counts. The chain links TRBV12-3 or TRBV12-4 to TRBJ1-2; D call uncertain. V lost 5 bases, J lost 3 bases, and 10 bases lay in between. The CDR3 has 13 amino acids. The CDR3 protein is CASSPQLYYGYTF. The CDR3 DNA follows: TGTGCCAGCAGTCCCCAGCTATACTATGGCTACACCTTC.

This clonotype was picked up many times. The gene calls are TRBV7-8 and TRBJ2-5; TRBD2 matches at 7 bases. CDR3 length: 15 residues. The germline V gene encodes CDR1 SGHVS and CDR2 FQNEAQ. Trimming at V came to 5 bases and at J to 5 bases, leaving 11 bases not matched to a gene. CDR3 protein: CASSPRGGEGETQYF. For the CDR3, the DNA is TGTGCCAGCAGCCCCCGCGGGGGAGAGGGGGAGACCCAGTACTTC.

In this sample, this clonotype turned up a few times. The V and J genes are TRBV2 and TRBJ2-7; D not resolved. Trimming removed 4 bases at V and 3 bases at J, with 1 base between. Germline loops: CDR1 SNHLY, CDR2 FYNNEI. This CDR3 is built from 10 residues. The CDR3 DNA sequence: TGTGCCAGCAGTGGCTACGAGCAGTACTTC. It yields the protein CASSGYEQYF.

This clonotype was detected ten times or more. The V gene is TRBV7-3, the J gene TRBJ2-7; 8 bases match TRBD1. This CDR3 comprises 15 residues. Germline CDR1 and CDR2: SGHTA and FQGTGA. Trimming at V came to 5 bases and at J to 2 bases, leaving 8 bases not matched to a gene. The CDR3 bases are TGTGCCAGCAGCCCCTCCGGGACAGGAGCCTACGAGCAGTACTTC. The encoded protein is CASSPSGTGAYEQYF.

This clonotype was seen a handful of times. The chain employs TRBV9 and TRBJ2-1; TRBD1 or TRBD2 may be the D gene (5 bases each). CDR1 is SGDLS and CDR2 is YYNGEE in the germline V gene. The V end was cut by 1 base, the J end by 5 bases, with 13 bases between. The CDR3 runs 15 residues. This CDR3 reads CASSVTGKGDNEQFF. In nucleotides, the CDR3 is TGTGCCAGCAGCGTAACCGGGAAAGGGGACAATGAGCAGTTCTTC.

The genes are TRBV9 and TRBJ2-3; 16 bases fit TRBD2. Germline lookup yields CDR1 SGDLS and CDR2 YYNGEE. V shed 0 bases and J 5 bases; nucleotides not matched to a gene: 12. The CDR3 is 20 amino acids. CDR3: CASSVGGTSGGDFVGDTQYF. DNA of the CDR3: TGTGCCAGCAGCGTAGGTGGGACTAGCGGGGGGGATTTCGTTGGAGATACGCAGTATTTT.